The present TCR beta chain was sequenced within a study of cytomegalovirus exposure and HLA in healthy donors. In the study overall: Earlier, some 170 million T cells were analyzed, and some 120 million unique TCR beta sequences were found among them.

This CDR3 has 15 amino acids. V lost 5 bases and J 6 bases, leaving 18 bases between the germline ends. Germline CDR1 reads MNHEY; CDR2 reads SMNVEV (reference sequence). Notes on this clone: Antigen specificity is unknown.

Study-wide results and caveats: The authors confirmed in vitro that a few CMV-associated chains were specific for CMV antigens. Associated with HLA alleles at 0.05 false discovery rate in a later analysis were about 17,000 TCR beta sequences.

PCR amplification relied on 60 Vbeta primers (plus 13 Jbeta primers). Using immunoSEQ multiplex PCR, the repertoire was profiled, and TCRdb retains in-frame clones only, with some absent. Of approximately 140,000 clones listed, about three quarters are singletons. Healthy people donating bone marrow made up the donors. The sequence was obtained from a middle-aged man in good health and CMV-seropositive. What was sequenced was PBMCs. V is TRBV27 and J is TRBJ2-3; D is possibly TRBD1 (5 bases). CDR3 bases: TGTGCCAGCAGTCCCGGACAAGGATACGTTGATACGCAGTATTTT. It is translated as CASSPGQGYVDTQYF.